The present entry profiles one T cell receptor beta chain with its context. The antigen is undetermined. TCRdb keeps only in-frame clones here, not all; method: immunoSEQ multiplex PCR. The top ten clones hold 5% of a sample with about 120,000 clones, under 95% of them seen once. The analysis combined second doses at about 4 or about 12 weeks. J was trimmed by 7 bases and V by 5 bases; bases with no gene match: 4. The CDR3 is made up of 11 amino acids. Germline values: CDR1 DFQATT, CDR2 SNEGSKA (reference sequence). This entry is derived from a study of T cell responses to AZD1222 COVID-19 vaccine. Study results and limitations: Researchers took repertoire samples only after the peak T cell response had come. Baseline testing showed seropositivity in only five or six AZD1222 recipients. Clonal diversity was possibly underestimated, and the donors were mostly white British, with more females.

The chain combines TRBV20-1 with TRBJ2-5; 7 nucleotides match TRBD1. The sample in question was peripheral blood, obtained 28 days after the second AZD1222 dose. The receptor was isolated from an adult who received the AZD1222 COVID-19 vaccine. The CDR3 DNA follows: TGCAGTGCTGAGCCAGGGGGGACCCAGTACTTC. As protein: CSAEPGGTQYF.